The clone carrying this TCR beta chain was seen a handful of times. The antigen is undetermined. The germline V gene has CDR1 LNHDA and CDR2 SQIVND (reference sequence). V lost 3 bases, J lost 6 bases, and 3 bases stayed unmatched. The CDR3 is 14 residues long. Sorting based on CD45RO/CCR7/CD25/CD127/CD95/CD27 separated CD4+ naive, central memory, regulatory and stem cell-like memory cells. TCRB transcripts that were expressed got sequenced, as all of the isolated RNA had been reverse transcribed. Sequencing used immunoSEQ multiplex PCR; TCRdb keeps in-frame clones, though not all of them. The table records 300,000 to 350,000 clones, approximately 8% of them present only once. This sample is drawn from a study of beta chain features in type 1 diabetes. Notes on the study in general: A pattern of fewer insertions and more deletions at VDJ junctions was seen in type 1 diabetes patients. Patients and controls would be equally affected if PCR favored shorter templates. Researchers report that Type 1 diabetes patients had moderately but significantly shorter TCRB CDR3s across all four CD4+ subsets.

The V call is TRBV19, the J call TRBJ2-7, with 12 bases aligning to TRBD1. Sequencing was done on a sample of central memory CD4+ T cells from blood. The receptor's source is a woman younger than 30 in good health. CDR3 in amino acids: CASSIRDRGREQYF. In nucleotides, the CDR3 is TGTGCCAGTAGTATCCGGGACAGGGGGCGCGAGCAGTACTTC.